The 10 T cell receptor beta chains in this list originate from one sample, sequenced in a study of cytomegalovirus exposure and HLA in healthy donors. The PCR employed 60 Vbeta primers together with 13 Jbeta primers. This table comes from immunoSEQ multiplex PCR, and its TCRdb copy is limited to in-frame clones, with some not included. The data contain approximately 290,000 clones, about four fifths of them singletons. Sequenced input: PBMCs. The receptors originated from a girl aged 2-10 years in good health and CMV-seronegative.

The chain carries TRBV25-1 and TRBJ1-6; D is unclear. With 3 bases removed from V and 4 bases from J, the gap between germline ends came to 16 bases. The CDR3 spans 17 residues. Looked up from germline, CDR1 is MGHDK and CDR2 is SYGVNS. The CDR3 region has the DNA TGTGCCAGCAGTGACCGGGATCTACTATCTTATAATTCACCCCTCCACTTT. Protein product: CASSDRDLLSYNSPLHF.

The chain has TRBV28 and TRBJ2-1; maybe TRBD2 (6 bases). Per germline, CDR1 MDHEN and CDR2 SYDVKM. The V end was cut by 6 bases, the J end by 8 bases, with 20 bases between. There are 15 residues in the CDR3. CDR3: CASSLGGTPAYEQFF. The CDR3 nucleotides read TGTGCCAGCAGCCTCGGAGGGACCCCCGCCTATGAGCAGTTCTTC.

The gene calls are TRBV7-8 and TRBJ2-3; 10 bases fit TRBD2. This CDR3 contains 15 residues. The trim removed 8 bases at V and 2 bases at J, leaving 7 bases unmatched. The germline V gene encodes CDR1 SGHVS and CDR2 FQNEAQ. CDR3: CASDTLAGSTDTQYF. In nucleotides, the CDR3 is TGTGCCAGCGACACACTAGCGGGGTCCACAGATACGCAGTATTTT.

CDR3 region: CASSQAGDRGWGEKLFF. The CDR3 DNA follows: TGTGCCAGCAGCCAAGCTGGGGATAGGGGATGGGGCGAAAAACTGTTTTTT. This chain uses TRBV4-2 with TRBJ1-4; D might be TRBD1 (5 bases). Deletions cut 1 base from V and 8 bases from J, with 20 bases between. CDR1 and CDR2 (germline): LGHNA, YNFKEQ. The CDR3 length is 17 residues.

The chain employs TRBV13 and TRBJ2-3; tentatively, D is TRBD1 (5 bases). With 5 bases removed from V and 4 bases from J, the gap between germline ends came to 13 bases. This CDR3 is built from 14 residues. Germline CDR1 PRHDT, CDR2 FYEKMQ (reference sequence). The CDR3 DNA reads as TGTGCCAGCAGCACACCGGACATTCCAGATACGCAGTATTTT. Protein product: CASSTPDIPDTQYF.

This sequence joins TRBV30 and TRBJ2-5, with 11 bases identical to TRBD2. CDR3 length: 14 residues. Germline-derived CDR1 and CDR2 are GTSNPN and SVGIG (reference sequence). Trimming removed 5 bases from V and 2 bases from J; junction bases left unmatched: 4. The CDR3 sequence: CAWDRLAGQETQYF. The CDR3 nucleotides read TGTGCCTGGGACAGACTAGCGGGACAAGAGACCCAGTACTTC.

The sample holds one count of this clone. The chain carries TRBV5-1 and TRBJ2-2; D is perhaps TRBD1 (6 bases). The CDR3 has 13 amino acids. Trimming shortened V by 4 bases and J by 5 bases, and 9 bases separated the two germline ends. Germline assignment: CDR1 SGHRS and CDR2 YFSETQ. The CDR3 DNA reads TGCGCCAGCAGCCCTACAGGGACCGGGGAGCTGTTTTTT. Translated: CASSPTGTGELFF.

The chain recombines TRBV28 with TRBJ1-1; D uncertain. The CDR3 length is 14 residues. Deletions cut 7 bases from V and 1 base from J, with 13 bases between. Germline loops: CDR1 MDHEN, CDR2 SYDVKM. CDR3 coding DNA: TGTGCCAGCACCCCCCACGCGGGGAACACTGAAGCTTTCTTT. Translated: CASTPHAGNTEAFF.

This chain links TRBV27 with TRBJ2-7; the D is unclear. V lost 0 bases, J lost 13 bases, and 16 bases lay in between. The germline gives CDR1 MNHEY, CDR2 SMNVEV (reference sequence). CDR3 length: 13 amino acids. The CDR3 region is CASSLSSVLRPYF. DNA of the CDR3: TGTGCCAGCAGTTTATCGAGTGTCCTACGCCCTTACTTC.

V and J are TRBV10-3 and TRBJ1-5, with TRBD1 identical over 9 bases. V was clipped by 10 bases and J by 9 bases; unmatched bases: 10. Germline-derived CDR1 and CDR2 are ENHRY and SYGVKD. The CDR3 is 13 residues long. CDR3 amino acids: CATWTGVARPQHF. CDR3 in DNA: TGTGCCACCTGGACAGGGGTCGCGAGGCCCCAGCATTTT.